The present TCR beta chain was sequenced within a study of blood T cell repertoires in COVID-19. For the study at large: Researchers got acute and convalescent COVID-19 samples from the United States, Italy and Spain.

Per the original data handling: By means of reference gene primer amplification, nucleated cell counts were estimated. The protocol was immunoSEQ multiplex PCR, while the TCRdb copy is restricted to in-frame clones and leaves out a portion. That table furnishes V, J and clone size, whereas the DNA furnished D and trimming. The table lists approximately 260,000 clones, roughly 88% of them singletons. This CDR3 spans 14 amino acids. The germline V and J ends were trimmed by 6 bases and 4 bases, with 13 bases remaining between them. Germline V lookup: CDR1 SNHLY, CDR2 FYNNEI. The sequenced sample consisted of peripheral blood. The chain employs TRBV2 and TRBJ1-3; D possibly corresponds to TRBD1 (5 bases). The clonotype was recovered from a woman aged 70-85 years with COVID-19, enrolled during active disease. This CDR3 reads CASRKEGAGNTIYF. CDR3 nucleotide sequence: TGTGCCAGCAGAAAAGAAGGGGCCGGAAACACCATATATTTT.